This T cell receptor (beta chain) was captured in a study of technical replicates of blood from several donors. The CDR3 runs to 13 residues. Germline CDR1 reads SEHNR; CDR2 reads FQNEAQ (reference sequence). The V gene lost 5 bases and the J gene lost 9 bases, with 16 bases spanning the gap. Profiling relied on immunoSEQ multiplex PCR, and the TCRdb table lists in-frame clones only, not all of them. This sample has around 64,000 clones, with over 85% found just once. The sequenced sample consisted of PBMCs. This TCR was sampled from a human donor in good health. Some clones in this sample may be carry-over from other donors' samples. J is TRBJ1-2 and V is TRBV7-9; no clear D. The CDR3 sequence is CASSPEASVSYTF. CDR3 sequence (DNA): TGTGCCAGCAGCCCCGAGGCCTCAGTAAGCTACACCTTC.